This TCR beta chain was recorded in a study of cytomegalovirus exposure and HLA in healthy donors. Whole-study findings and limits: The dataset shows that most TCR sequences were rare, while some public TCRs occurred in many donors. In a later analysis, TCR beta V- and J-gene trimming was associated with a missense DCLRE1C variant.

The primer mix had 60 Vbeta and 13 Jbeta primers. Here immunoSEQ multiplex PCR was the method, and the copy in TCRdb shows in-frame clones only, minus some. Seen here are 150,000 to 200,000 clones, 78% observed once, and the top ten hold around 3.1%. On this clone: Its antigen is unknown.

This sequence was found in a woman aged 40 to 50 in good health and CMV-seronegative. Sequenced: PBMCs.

CDR3 sequence reads: CASSSGQVYTGELFF. As DNA, the CDR3 is TGCGCCAGCAGCTCGGGACAGGTATACACCGGGGAGCTGTTTTTT. The chain employs TRBV5-1 and TRBJ2-2; TRBD1 matches 8 bases. After removal of 3 bases from V and 3 bases from J, the junction contained 4 bases not matched to a gene. Germline V gives CDR1 SGHRS, CDR2 YFSETQ. This CDR3 contains 15 residues.